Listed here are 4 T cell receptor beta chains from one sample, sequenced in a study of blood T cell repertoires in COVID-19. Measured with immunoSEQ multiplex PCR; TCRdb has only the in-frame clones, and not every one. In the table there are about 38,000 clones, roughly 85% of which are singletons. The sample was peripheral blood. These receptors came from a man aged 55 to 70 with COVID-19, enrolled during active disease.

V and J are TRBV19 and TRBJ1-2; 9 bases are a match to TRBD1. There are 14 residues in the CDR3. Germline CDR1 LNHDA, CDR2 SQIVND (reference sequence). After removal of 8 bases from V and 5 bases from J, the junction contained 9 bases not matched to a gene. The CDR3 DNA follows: TGTGCCAGTCACTCGAAGACAGGGGGATATGGCTACACCTTC. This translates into CASHSKTGGYGYTF.

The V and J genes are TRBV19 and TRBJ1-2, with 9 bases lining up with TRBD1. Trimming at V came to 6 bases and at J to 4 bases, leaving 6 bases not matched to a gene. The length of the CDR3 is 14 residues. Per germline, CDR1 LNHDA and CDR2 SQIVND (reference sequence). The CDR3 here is CASSATGGSYGYTF. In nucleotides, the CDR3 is TGTGCCAGTAGCGCCACAGGGGGCAGCTATGGCTACACCTTC.

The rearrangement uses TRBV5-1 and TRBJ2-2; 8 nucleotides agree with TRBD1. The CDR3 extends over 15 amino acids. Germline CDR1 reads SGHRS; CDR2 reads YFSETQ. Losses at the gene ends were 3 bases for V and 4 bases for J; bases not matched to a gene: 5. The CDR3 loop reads CASSSTGGVTGELFF. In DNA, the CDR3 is TGCGCCAGCAGCTCTACAGGGGGAGTCACCGGGGAGCTGTTTTTT.

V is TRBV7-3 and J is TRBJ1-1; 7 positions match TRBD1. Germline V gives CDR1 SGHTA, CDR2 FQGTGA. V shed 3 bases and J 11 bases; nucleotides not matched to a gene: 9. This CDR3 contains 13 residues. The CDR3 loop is CASSFRQGGAAFF. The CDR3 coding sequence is TGTGCCAGCAGCTTCCGACAGGGTGGTGCGGCTTTCTTT.